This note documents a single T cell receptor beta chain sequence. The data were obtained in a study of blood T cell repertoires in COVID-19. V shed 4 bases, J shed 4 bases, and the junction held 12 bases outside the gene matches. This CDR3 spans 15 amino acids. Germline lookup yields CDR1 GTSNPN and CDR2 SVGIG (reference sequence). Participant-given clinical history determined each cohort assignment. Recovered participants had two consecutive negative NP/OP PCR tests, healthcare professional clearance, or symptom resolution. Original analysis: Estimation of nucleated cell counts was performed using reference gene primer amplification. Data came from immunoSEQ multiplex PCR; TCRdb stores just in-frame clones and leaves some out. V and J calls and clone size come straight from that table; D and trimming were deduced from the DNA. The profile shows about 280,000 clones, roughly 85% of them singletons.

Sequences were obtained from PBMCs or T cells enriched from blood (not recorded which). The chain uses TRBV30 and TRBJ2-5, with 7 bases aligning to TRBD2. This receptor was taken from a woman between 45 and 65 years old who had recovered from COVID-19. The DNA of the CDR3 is TGTGCCTGGAAGCCGGGGAGGGCGGTCTCAGAGACCCAGTACTTC. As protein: CAWKPGRAVSETQYF.